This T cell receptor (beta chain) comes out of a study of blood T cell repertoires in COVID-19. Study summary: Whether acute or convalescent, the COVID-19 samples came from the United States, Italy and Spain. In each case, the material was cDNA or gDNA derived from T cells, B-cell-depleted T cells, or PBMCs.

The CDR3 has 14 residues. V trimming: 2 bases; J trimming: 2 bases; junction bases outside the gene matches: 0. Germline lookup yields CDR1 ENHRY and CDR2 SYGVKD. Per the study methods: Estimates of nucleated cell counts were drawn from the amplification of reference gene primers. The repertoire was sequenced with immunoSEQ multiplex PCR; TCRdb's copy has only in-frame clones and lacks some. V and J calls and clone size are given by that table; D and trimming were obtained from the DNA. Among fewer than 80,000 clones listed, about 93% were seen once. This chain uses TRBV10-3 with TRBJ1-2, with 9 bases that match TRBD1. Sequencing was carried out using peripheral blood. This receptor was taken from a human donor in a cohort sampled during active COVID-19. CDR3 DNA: TGTGCCATCAGTGAGGACAGGGGGAACTATGGCTACACCTTC. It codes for CAISEDRGNYGYTF.